This TCR beta chain derives from a study of T-cell reconstitution after alpha-beta-depleted transplantation in children. The authors prepared the TCRbeta library with unique molecular identifiers. TCRdb reanalysed the PCR reads using MiXCR and keeps one entry per CDR3 protein. Of just over 950,000 distinct CDR3 sequences listed, roughly 31% were seen once; the top ten hold 28%. Findings of the study overall: Fresh T-cell production supplied most of the T-cell counts and diversity seen one year after transplant. Several hundred graft clones that had expanded were reportedly the source of alpha-beta T cells about two months after transplant. Surviving recipient T cells and thymic progenitors produced the high day-60 TCRbeta diversity seen in some patients.

With respect to this clonotype: Its target is unknown.

The sequence derives from a boy in the first two years of life who had a stem cell transplant for SCID, so the T cells may come from the graft donor. The source was PBMCs, mostly from graft donor cells, collected 360 days after TCRalphabeta/CD19-depleted stem cell transplant.

CDR3 bases: TGTGCCAGCAGCTCTAAAGACAGGGGTGGAGAGACCCAGTACTTC. Translated: CASSSKDRGGETQYF. The chain uses TRBV7-2 and TRBJ2-5; TRBD1 matches 8 bases. Germline V lookup: CDR1 SGHTA, CDR2 FQGNSA. Trimming took 4 bases from V and 4 from J; bases not matched to a gene: 8. The CDR3 covers 15 residues.